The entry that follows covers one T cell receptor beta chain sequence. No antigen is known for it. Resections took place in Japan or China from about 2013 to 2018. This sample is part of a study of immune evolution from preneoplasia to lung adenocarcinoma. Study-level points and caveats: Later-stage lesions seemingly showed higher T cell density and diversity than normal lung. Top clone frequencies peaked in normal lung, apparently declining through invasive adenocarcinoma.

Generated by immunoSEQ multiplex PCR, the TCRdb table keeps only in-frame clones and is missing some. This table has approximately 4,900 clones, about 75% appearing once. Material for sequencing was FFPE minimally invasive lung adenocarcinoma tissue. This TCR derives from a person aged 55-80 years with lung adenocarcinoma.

The CDR3 reads CASSLTKAGEAFF. The CDR3 bases are TGCGCCAGCAGCCTCACCAAGGCAGGGGAAGCTTTCTTT. The rearrangement uses TRBV4-3 and TRBJ1-1; the D gene is possibly TRBD1 (5 bases). V was shortened by 4 bases and J by 8 bases, with 14 bases between the two germline ends. This CDR3 spans 13 amino acids. CDR1 LGHNA and CDR2 YSLEER come from the germline V gene.